Listed here is a single TCR beta chain. This CDR3 comprises 13 residues. Trimming took 8 bases from V and 0 from J, leaving 9 bases between them. CDR1 is SGHTA and CDR2 is FQGTGA in the germline V gene. This sample is drawn from a study of blood T cell repertoires in COVID-19. Sequencing was performed with immunoSEQ multiplex PCR; in TCRdb, only in-frame clones are kept and a portion is missing. This table has about 180,000 clones, around 80% appearing once. Source material: PBMCs or T cells enriched from blood (not recorded which). The chain is built from TRBV7-3 and TRBJ2-3; D remains ambiguous. This receptor was obtained from a woman between 45 and 65 years old who had recovered from COVID-19. The CDR3 region has the DNA TGTGCCAGCGCCCGTACTAGCACAGATACGCAGTATTTT. Its translation: CASARTSTDTQYF. The full variable domain, completed using reference TRBV7-3 and TRBJ2-3, is GAGVSQTPSNKVTEKGKYVELRCDPISGHTALYWYRQSLGQGPEFLIYFQGTGAADDSGLPNDRFFAVRPEGSVSTLKIQRTERGDSAVYLCASARTSTDTQYFGPGTRLTVL.